The present T cell receptor beta chain was sequenced within a study of cytomegalovirus exposure and HLA in healthy donors (dated by TCRdb to the late 2010s). In the study overall: A later analysis indicated that the 130 or so validation repertoires were generated on the platform also employed for the roughly 720 repertoires of the first cohort. The aim of the study was to test whether cataloging public T cell receptors could identify signatures of past pathogen exposure. A separate validation cohort of some 130 different subjects was used in addition to the 666-subject first cohort. The study combined high-throughput TCR immunosequencing, statistical association of individual TCRs with disease status, and machine learning to predict cytomegalovirus infection status. Broader findings and caveats from the paper: A later analysis lacked HLA typing for the validation cohort, so it scored co-occurrence in that cohort across all 130 or so repertoires. A total of 164 TCR beta chains were listed by the study as associated with cytomegalovirus. The authors suggested that the approach could potentially be extended to other disease states and immunological phenotypes. Cytomegalovirus status was reported to be diagnosed by the classifier with high specificity and sensitivity in both the original and validation cohorts. A few of the identified cytomegalovirus-associated TCR beta chains were confirmed in vitro to be specific for cytomegalovirus antigens. While some public TCRs were present in many individuals, most TCR sequences turned up only very rarely across donors. Subsequent analysis determined that TCRs grouped into clusters in the first cohort also showed a tendency toward co-occurrence across the 90 to 150 validation repertoires, and 94% of cluster scores exceeded 0.

For CDR1 and CDR2, the germline V gene lists MDHEN and SYDVKM. From the cysteine up to the phenylalanine, the CDR3 has a length of 15 residues. Only CDR3 DNA is held: 45 bases, read in frame from base 1. The trim is 2 bases for V and 3 bases for J, with a gap of 14 bases between the germline ends. In regard to this clone: Its antigen specificity is not known. No much larger clone is present one base from it, and per-base qualities are unavailable.

The donors belonged to the validation cohort of around 130 subjects, which was separate from the approximately 700-subject first cohort. The protocol used for the library was the immunoSEQ multiplex PCR assay. Regarding the original processing steps: To diagnose cytomegalovirus status from the catalog of TCR beta chain sequences, a statistical classification framework was built. The source is immuneACCESS, and TCRdb retained only in-frame sequences with V and J called. Part of the clones is not carried over; for the studies checked, unresolved V genes explain less than half of this, and the remainder is unexplained. V and J calls and clone size are copied from that table; D and trimming were computed from the DNA. For this sample there are 140,000 to 150,000 clones; approximately 94% appear just once. The ten biggest clones cover around 1.9% of the sample.

The sample consisted of PBMCs. The chain links TRBV28 with TRBJ2-7, with a tentative D gene TRBD1 over 7 matching bases. This receptor was identified in a man younger than 30 in good health and CMV-seropositive. CDR3 sequence: CASSLRARGVYEQYF. The DNA reads as follows: TGTGCCAGCAGTTTAAGGGCCAGGGGGGTCTACGAGCAGTACTTC.